This TCR beta chain emerged from a study of shared clonotypes between healthy human individuals. J was trimmed by 9 bases and V by 8 bases; bases with no gene match: 6. Germline V gene lookup returns CDR1 SGHNT and CDR2 YENEEA. This CDR3 contains 12 residues. This clone turned up a few times. The assay was immunoSEQ multiplex PCR, and TCRdb's table has in-frame clones only and misses some. In the table there are over a million clones, approximately 80% of which are singletons. Sequenced input: memory CD4+ T cells from PBMCs. The subset here: CD45RA-negative fraction. This TCR came from a young man in good health. Some clones in this sample may be carry-over from other donors' samples. The gene calls are TRBV11-3 and TRBJ1-5; TRBD1 matches 8 bases. The chain's CDR3 is CASVGTGGPQHF. The CDR3 DNA is TGTGCCAGCGTCGGGACAGGCGGGCCCCAGCATTTT.